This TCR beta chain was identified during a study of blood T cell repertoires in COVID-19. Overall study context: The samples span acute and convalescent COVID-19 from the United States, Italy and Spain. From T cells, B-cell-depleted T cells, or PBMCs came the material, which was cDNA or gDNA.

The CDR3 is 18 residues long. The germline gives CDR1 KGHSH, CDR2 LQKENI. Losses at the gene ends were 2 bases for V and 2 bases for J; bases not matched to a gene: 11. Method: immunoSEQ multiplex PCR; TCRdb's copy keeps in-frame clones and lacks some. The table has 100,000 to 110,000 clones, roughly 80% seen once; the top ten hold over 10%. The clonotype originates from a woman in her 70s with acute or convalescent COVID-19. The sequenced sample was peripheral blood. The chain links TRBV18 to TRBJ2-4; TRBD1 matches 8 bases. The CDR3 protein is CASSPAGSGGATKNIQYF. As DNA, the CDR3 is TGTGCCAGCTCACCAGCAGGATCAGGGGGCGCTACCAAAAACATTCAGTACTTC.